This T cell receptor (beta chain) came from a study of human T cells and chemical hapten exposure. Sample time point: patch test 2, 6 weeks after DPC sensitization. The treatment was: therapeutic diphenylcyclopropenone sensitization with weekly scalp DPC. Looked up from germline, CDR1 is MDHEN and CDR2 is SYDVKM. This CDR3 is 13 amino acids long. Trimming stripped 7 bases from V and 4 bases from J, with 13 bases between. A single record per CDR3 protein comes from TCRdb applying MiXCR to the RACE reads. This table has under 75,000 distinct CDR3 sequences, 7.5% to 9.5% appearing once. The clonotype was recovered from a woman in her fifties or sixties with alopecia areata. Some clones in this sample may be carry-over from other donors' samples. The gene calls are TRBV28 and TRBJ1-1; no clear D. Here the sequenced sample was whole blood, taken in connection with sensitization to the hapten diphenylcyclopropenone (DPC). The CDR3 coding sequence is TGTGCCAGCACCATAACCCCGTCCACTGAAGCTTTCTTT. It encodes CASTITPSTEAFF.